The clone carrying this T cell receptor beta chain has a handful of counts. What it recognizes is unknown. With 1 base removed from V and 5 bases from J, the gap between germline ends came to 11 bases. Germline CDR1 and CDR2: GTSNPN and SVGIG (reference sequence). The CDR3 length is 13 residues. TCRdb itself ran the PCR reads through MiXCR, one entry per CDR3 protein. The table includes approximately 670,000 distinct CDR3 sequences, 15% to 20% detected once. Sorted naive CD8 T cells were those defined as CD8+CD4-CCR7+CD45RA+. The sample comes from a study of molecular identifiers for immune sequencing clone quantification. Study-wide points: Jurkat TCR RNA spiked in from one cell reportedly remained identifiable amid 970,000 or so naive cells.

The clonotype was recovered from a human donor in good health. Some libraries in this study had Jurkat cell RNA spiked in. Input material: naive CD8+ T cells from blood, with Jurkat cell RNA spiked in. This sample's subset: FACS-sorted CD8+CD4-CCR7+CD45RA+ naive T cells. The chain employs TRBV30 and TRBJ2-5, with D possibly being TRBD2 (6 bases). The CDR3 coding sequence is TGTGCCTGGAGTGGACTAGGAGCGGAGACCCAGTACTTC. Translation gives CAWSGLGAETQYF.